Listed here are 15 T cell receptor beta chains from one sample, sequenced in a study of T cells in Graves' hyperthyroidism and ophthalmopathy. It was RNA transcripts that yielded the amplified TCR beta CDR3 regions. With the HTBI primer set, the TCR CDR3 went through a first round of RT-PCR. TCRdb reanalysed the multiplex PCR reads using MiXCR and keeps one entry per CDR3 protein. The repertoire includes 250,000 to 300,000 distinct CDR3 sequences, around 15% of them detected once, and more than 30% sits in the top ten. Sequenced input: blood. These receptors were collected from a woman aged 50 to 65 with Graves' hyperthyroidism that later progressed to Graves' ophthalmopathy.

Many counts were recorded for this clonotype. V is TRBV28 and J is TRBJ2-7, with D hard to call. The germline V gene encodes CDR1 MDHEN and CDR2 SYDVKM. The V end lost 4 bases, the J end lost 0 bases, and 13 bases lay between the germline ends. CDR3 length: 15 residues. CDR3: CASSSLVYNSYEQYF. CDR3 nucleotide sequence: TGTGCCAGCAGTTCCCTCGTTTACAACTCCTACGAGCAGTACTTC.

This clonotype was counted ten times or more. The V and J genes are TRBV20-1 and TRBJ2-7, with 10 bases aligning to TRBD2. This CDR3 is built from 14 residues. CDR1 is DFQATT, CDR2 SNEGSKA, per germline (reference sequence). V gave up 1 base and J gave up 0 bases; unmatched junction bases: 0. Here the CDR3 DNA reads TGCAGTGCTAGAGGACTAGCGGGCTCCTACGAGCAGTACTTC. Protein sequence: CSARGLAGSYEQYF.

The table lists this clonotype with a few counts. The rearrangement links TRBV12-3 or TRBV12-4 to TRBJ1-2; TRBD1 might be the D (5 bases). V shed 5 bases and J shed 5 bases, with 12 bases lying between them. The length of the CDR3 is 13 residues. The chain's CDR3 is CASSPMTVYGYTF. The CDR3 DNA sequence: TGTGCCAGCAGTCCAATGACAGTATATGGCTACACCTTC.

This clonotype was detected a few times. The V and J genes are TRBV4-2 and TRBJ1-4, with a tentative D call TRBD1 (5 bases). Germline assignment: CDR1 LGHNA and CDR2 YNFKEQ. The CDR3 extends over 15 amino acids. The V gene lost 0 bases and the J gene lost 3 bases, with 8 bases spanning the gap. The CDR3 nucleotides are TGTGCCAGCAGCCAAGAGGGGCAGGCTAATGAAAAACTGTTTTTT. This sequence encodes CASSQEGQANEKLFF.

In this sample, this clonotype turned up many times. The chain employs TRBV27 and TRBJ2-7, with 9 bases lining up with TRBD2. The V and J ends lost 1 base and 3 bases, in that order; junction bases with no gene match: 10. This CDR3 has 17 amino acids. Germline V lookup: CDR1 MNHEY, CDR2 SMNVEV (reference sequence). This CDR3 reads CASSLFGGREGNYEQYF. CDR3 coding DNA: TGTGCCAGCAGTTTATTCGGGGGGCGGGAGGGGAACTACGAGCAGTACTTC.

This clonotype showed up many times. J is TRBJ2-1 and V is TRBV20-1, with D possibly being TRBD1 or TRBD2 (5 bases each). The CDR3 consists of 16 residues. Trimming shortened V by 0 bases and J by 5 bases, and 17 bases separated the two germline ends. The germline gives CDR1 DFQATT, CDR2 SNEGSKA (reference sequence). Here the CDR3 reads CSARDMRRDPNNEQFF. CDR3 DNA sequence: TGCAGTGCTAGAGATATGCGACGGGACCCCAACAATGAGCAGTTCTTC.

This clonotype was picked up many times. This rearrangement joins TRBV11-3 to TRBJ2-1; D remains unclear. The germline V gene has CDR1 SGHNT and CDR2 YENEEA. V was shortened by 3 bases and J by 7 bases, with 16 bases between the two germline ends. The CDR3 loop spans 15 amino acids. CDR3: CASSFSVGMGNEQFF. The DNA of the CDR3 is TGTGCCAGCAGCTTTTCGGTGGGGATGGGGAATGAGCAGTTCTTC.

The chain uses TRBV10-1 and TRBJ2-1, with D unresolved. CDR3 length: 11 amino acids. Germline CDR1 is WNHNN and CDR2 is SYGVQD (reference sequence). V was trimmed by 10 bases and J by 7 bases, leaving 11 bases between them. CDR3 sequence (DNA): TGCGCCATCGAAACCGCTAATGAGCAGTTCTTC. This translates into CAIETANEQFF.

This clonotype was observed at least ten times. The rearrangement uses TRBV20-1 and TRBJ2-5; tentatively, D is TRBD2 (6 bases). V was shortened by 6 bases and J by 1 base, with 9 bases between the two germline ends. There are 12 residues in the CDR3. The germline V gene has CDR1 DFQATT and CDR2 SNEGSKA (reference sequence). The CDR3 DNA sequence: TGCAGTGCAAGGACTACCCAAGAGACCCAGTACTTC. It is translated as CSARTTQETQYF.

On this clonotype itself: One end of the junction does not line up with germline, which may come from a read error. The chain joins TRBV12-3 or TRBV12-4 to TRBJ2-1; 9 positions match TRBD2. This CDR3 region has 15 residues. The CDR3 region is CAGSLAGASYNEQFF. The CDR3 bases are TGTGCCGGCAGCTTAGCGGGAGCCTCCTACAATGAACAGTTCTTC.

This clonotype was detected many times. The gene calls are TRBV18 and TRBJ2-1, with D perhaps matching TRBD1 (5 bases). Germline V gene data show CDR1 as KGHSH and CDR2 as LQKENI. Trimming took off 0 bases at V and 8 bases at J, with 11 bases between the two ends. The CDR3 covers 14 residues. CDR3 residues: CASSPPQRGHEQFF. The DNA for the CDR3 is TGTGCCAGCTCACCACCGCAAAGGGGCCATGAGCAGTTCTTC.

At least ten counts were recorded for this clonotype. The rearrangement links TRBV12-3 or TRBV12-4 to TRBJ1-5; D call uncertain. This CDR3 contains 15 residues. The ends were cut back, 6 bases at V and 6 bases at J, with 18 bases in the middle. This chain's CDR3 is CASSPTVRAFQPQHF. The CDR3 nucleotides are TGTGCCAGCAGCCCTACAGTGAGGGCATTTCAGCCCCAGCATTTT.

The sample holds many counts of this clonotype. The gene calls are TRBV29-1 and TRBJ2-7, with TRBD2 matching 10 bases. V shed 5 bases and J 5 bases; nucleotides not matched to a gene: 15. CDR3 size: 16 residues. The V gene's germline CDR1 is SQVTM and CDR2 ANQGSEA. CDR3 amino acids: CSVSFTGTSVNDEQYF. Here the CDR3 DNA reads TGCAGCGTTTCCTTTACCGGGACTAGCGTTAACGACGAGCAGTACTTC.

This clonotype was found many times. The V and J genes are TRBV24-1 and TRBJ2-7; D possibly matches TRBD1 or TRBD2 (5 bases each). Trimming shortened V by 2 bases and J by 0 bases, and 10 bases separated the two germline ends. Germline CDR1 KGHDR, CDR2 SFDVKD. CDR3 length: 15 residues. The CDR3, as DNA: TGTGCCACCAGTGATTGGGGACGGGGCTCCTACGAGCAGTACTTC. Amino acid sequence: CATSDWGRGSYEQYF.

The genes are TRBV2 and TRBJ1-2; no reliable D call. V was cut by 6 bases and J by 5 bases, with 10 bases left in between. Germline V lookup: CDR1 SNHLY, CDR2 FYNNEI. The CDR3 is 12 residues long. The CDR3 sequence: CASRNTKYGYTF. DNA of the CDR3: TGTGCCAGCAGGAACACCAAATATGGCTACACCTTC.